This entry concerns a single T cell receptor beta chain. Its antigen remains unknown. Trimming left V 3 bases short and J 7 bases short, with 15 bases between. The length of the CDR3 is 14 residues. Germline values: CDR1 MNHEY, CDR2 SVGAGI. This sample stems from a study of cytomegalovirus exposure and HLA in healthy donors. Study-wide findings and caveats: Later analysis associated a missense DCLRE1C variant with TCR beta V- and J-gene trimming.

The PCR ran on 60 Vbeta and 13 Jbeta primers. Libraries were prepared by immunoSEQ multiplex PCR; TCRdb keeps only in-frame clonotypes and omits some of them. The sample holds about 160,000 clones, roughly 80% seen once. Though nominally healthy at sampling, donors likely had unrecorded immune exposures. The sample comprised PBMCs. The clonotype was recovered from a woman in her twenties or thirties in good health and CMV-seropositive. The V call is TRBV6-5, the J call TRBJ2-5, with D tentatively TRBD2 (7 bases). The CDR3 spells CASSYLRGGGTQYF. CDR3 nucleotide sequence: TGTGCCAGCAGTTATTTACGAGGGGGGGGGACCCAGTACTTC.